What follows are 4 T cell receptor beta chains derived from one specimen sequenced in a study of Ad26.COV2.S vaccination and SARS-CoV-2 variants (dated by TCRdb to the early 2020s). Read against the paper, the sample's treatment or condition label means: about 20 received Ad26.COV2.S at low or high dose, single or two shots; about 5 received placebo; per-sample allocation not given. For vaccine and placebo recipients, repertoires were sequenced using samples collected on day 63 after the first injection. Library preparation was by the immunoSEQ multiplex PCR assay. The immuneACCESS repertoire file appears here via TCRdb, limited to in-frame rearrangements. These files lack a portion of the clones; in checked studies, under half of the deficit traces to unresolved V genes, and the cause of the others is not known. This sample holds 330,000 or so clones; 75% to 90% were observed only once. Approximately 5% of the sample is held by the ten biggest clonotypes.

Here the sequenced sample was peripheral blood, taken in a trial of Ad26.COV2.S vaccine versus placebo. The receptors come from a person aged 18-65 years who received the Ad26.COV2.S COVID-19 vaccine or a placebo.

The rearrangement uses TRBV9 and TRBJ2-2, with D possibly being TRBD1 (6 bases). The germline gives CDR1 SGDLS, CDR2 YYNGEE. Trimming shortened V by 1 base and J by 1 base, and 11 bases separated the two germline ends. CDR3 length: 16 residues. As DNA, the CDR3 is TGTGCCAGCAGCGTACAGAGGGGACAGAACACCGGGGAGCTGTTTTTT. Encoded protein: CASSVQRGQNTGELFF. Supplemented by reference TRBV9 and TRBJ2-2, the full variable domain reads DSGVTQTPKHLITATGQRVTLRCSPRSGDLSVYWYQQSLDQGLQFLIQYYNGEERAKGNILERFSAQQFPDLHSELNLSSLELGDSALYFCASSVQRGQNTGELFFGEGSRLTVL.

This clone was recorded once. The V gene is TRBV6-4, the J gene TRBJ2-2; the D gene is possibly TRBD2 (6 bases). The CDR3 covers 14 residues. With 5 bases removed from V and 3 bases from J, the gap between germline ends came to 10 bases. Germline V CDR1 and CDR2: MRHNA, SNTAGT. This CDR3 is CASSLGGDTGELFF. CDR3 sequence (DNA): TGTGCCAGCAGTCTGGGCGGGGACACCGGGGAGCTGTTTTTT.

The V and J genes are TRBV11-2 and TRBJ1-1; D is possibly TRBD1 (5 bases). Between the trimmed V and J ends, which lost 0 bases and 8 bases, there was a span of 7 bases. Germline lookup yields CDR1 SGHAT and CDR2 FQNNGV. The CDR3 extends over 12 amino acids. The CDR3 region is CASSLDAGEAFF. CDR3 sequence (DNA): TGTGCCAGCAGCTTAGATGCAGGGGAAGCTTTCTTT.

This clone was seen only once. V and J are TRBV10-3 and TRBJ1-6; TRBD1 agrees at 8 bases. CDR1 and CDR2 from the germline V gene are ENHRY and SYGVKD. This CDR3 spans 13 amino acids. V trimming: 8 bases; J trimming: 10 bases; junction bases outside the gene matches: 7. The CDR3 nucleotides read TGTGCCATCGCGGACAGGGAAGGGTCACCCCTCCACTTT. Amino acids: CAIADREGSPLHF.